The 31 T cell receptor beta chains below were found in one sample sequenced in a study of sequential checkpoint blockade in melanoma. Clones were read by immunoSEQ multiplex PCR, and TCRdb kept only the in-frame ones, dropping some. This sample has around 20,000 clones, with 75% to 85% found just once. The treatment: randomized to nivolumab then ipilimumab (arm A) or the reverse (arm B). The material was CD8+ T cells sorted from blood (inferred from file names), obtained from a patient given nivolumab and ipilimumab in sequence. Every receptor here comes from a human donor with melanoma.

The genes are TRBV4-2 and TRBJ2-5; 7 bases map to TRBD2. The J call could be wrong; TRBJ2-7 is a better fit for the DNA end. This CDR3 has 16 amino acids. Germline V lookup: CDR1 LGHNA, CDR2 YNFKEQ. CDR3: CASSLRDSGLTYEQYF. The CDR3 nucleotides are TGTGCCAGCAGCCTCCGCGATAGCGGGCTAACCTACGAGCAGTACTTC.

This chain joins TRBV5-6 and TRBJ2-7, with D maybe TRBD2 (5 bases). Germline V CDR1 and CDR2: SGHDT, YYEEEE. The CDR3 contains 11 residues. Trimming pared 3 bases from V and 10 bases from J, leaving 11 bases between. CDR3 sequence: CASSSGVNQYF. The CDR3, as DNA: TGTGCCAGCAGCTCCGGGGTGAATCAGTACTTC.

J is TRBJ2-7 and V is TRBV5-5; perhaps TRBD2 as D (5 bases). Germline V lookup: CDR1 SGHKS, CDR2 YYEKEE (reference sequence). This CDR3 region has 16 residues. The V gene lost 2 bases and the J gene lost 0 bases, with 15 bases spanning the gap. The DNA for the CDR3 is TGTGCCAGCAGCTTAAATGCCCTACGGGGCTCCTACGAGCAGTACTTC. This translates into CASSLNALRGSYEQYF.

This sequence joins TRBV11-2 and TRBJ1-1; D is undetermined. Germline V gene sequence: CDR1 SGHAT, CDR2 FQNNGV. CDR3 size: 12 residues. V shed 1 base and J shed 11 bases, with 11 bases lying between them. The CDR3 is CASSLVGHGAFF. In DNA form, the CDR3 reads TGTGCCAGCAGCTTAGTGGGCCATGGTGCTTTCTTT.

This clone is a singleton in its sample. The rearrangement links TRBV6-5 to TRBJ1-2; D possibly corresponds to TRBD1 (6 bases). V was cut by 0 bases and J by 4 bases, with 15 bases left in between. The CDR3 loop spans 16 amino acids. Germline V gene data show CDR1 as MNHEY and CDR2 as SVGAGI. In DNA form, the CDR3 reads TGTGCCAGCAGTTACTCGAGTGGGGACAAAATCTATGGCTACACCTTC. Translation gives CASSYSSGDKIYGYTF.

This rearrangement joins TRBV11-2 to TRBJ2-7; TRBD1 agrees at 7 bases. The V segment lost 3 bases and the J segment 3 bases; nucleotides outside the gene matches: 11. Germline lookup yields CDR1 SGHAT and CDR2 FQNNGV. There are 16 residues in the CDR3. The CDR3 DNA sequence: TGTGCCAGCAGCTTGGACCCGGGACAGAATTACTACGAGCAGTACTTC. It is translated as CASSLDPGQNYYEQYF.

The rearrangement joins TRBV7-8 to TRBJ1-2; possible D gene TRBD1, 6 bases. Trimming removed 6 bases from V and 6 bases from J, with 17 bases in between. Per the germline V gene, CDR1 is SGHVS and CDR2 is FQNEAQ. CDR3 length equals 14 residues. The CDR3 region has the DNA TGTGCCAGCAGTCTAATTGGGCAGGGGCATGGCTACACCTTC. Its protein is CASSLIGQGHGYTF.

This clone was counted a few times. J is TRBJ1-2 and V is TRBV7-9; TRBD1 aligns across 7 bases. This CDR3 has 12 residues. V dropped 7 bases and J dropped 8; count of bases not matched to a gene: 7. Germline CDR1 and CDR2: SEHNR and FQNEAQ (reference sequence). CDR3 loop: CASISGTEGYTF. CDR3 coding DNA: TGTGCCAGCATCTCCGGGACAGAAGGCTACACCTTC.

The chain has TRBV29-1 and TRBJ2-7; 9 bases align to TRBD2. This CDR3 spans 17 amino acids. V lost 8 bases and J lost 5; bases outside the gene matches: 22. CDR1 is SQVTM, CDR2 ANQGSEA, per germline. CDR3: CSIGRAGTSTRGDEQYF. The DNA of the CDR3 is TGCAGCATCGGACGTGCCGGGACTAGCACCCGGGGGGACGAGCAGTACTTC.

This clone has only a few counts. The chain recombines TRBV27 with TRBJ1-5, with TRBD1 matching 9 bases. Per the germline V gene, CDR1 is MNHEY and CDR2 is SMNVEV (reference sequence). This CDR3 is 15 amino acids long. V was pared by 1 base and J by 4 bases, with 2 bases of the junction left unmatched. CDR3 DNA sequence: TGTGCCAGCAGTTTATGGGGGACAGGGAATCAGCCCCAGCATTTT. This codes for CASSLWGTGNQPQHF.

This rearrangement joins TRBV6-6 to TRBJ2-5, with D possibly TRBD1 on 6 matching bases. The DNA end lines up better with TRBJ2-7; the J call may be wrong. Germline lookup yields CDR1 MNHNY and CDR2 SVGAGI (reference sequence). This CDR3 spans 15 amino acids. CDR3 residues: CASSYVQGTAYEQYF. CDR3 nucleotides: TGTGCCAGCAGTTACGTACAGGGAACTGCCTACGAGCAGTACTTC.

This clone is large by share. The rearrangement joins TRBV7-8 to TRBJ2-7; unclear D gene. V lost 1 base to trimming and J lost 8 bases, with 6 bases between them. The CDR3 runs 11 residues. Germline CDR1 is SGHVS and CDR2 is FQNEAQ. In DNA form, the CDR3 reads TGTGCCAGCAGCTTAGGGCCGCAGCAGTACTTC. The encoded protein is CASSLGPQQYF.

CDR3 region: CASSRQGAARTNEKLFF. The CDR3 DNA reads as TGTGCCAGCAGCCGACAGGGAGCGGCGAGGACTAATGAAAAACTGTTTTTT. The chain couples TRBV7-9 to TRBJ1-4, with 7 bases that match TRBD1. Germline V lookup: CDR1 SEHNR, CDR2 FQNEAQ (reference sequence). The CDR3 totals 17 residues. After removal of 5 bases from V and 2 bases from J, the junction contained 11 bases not matched to a gene.

The chain uses TRBV7-9 and TRBJ1-1; unclear D gene. The ends were cut back, 2 bases at V and 4 bases at J, with 11 bases in the middle. CDR3 length: 14 residues. From germline, CDR1 is SEHNR and CDR2 FQNEAQ (reference sequence). The CDR3 nucleotides are TGTGCCAGCAGCTTAACTAGGGTGGCCACTGAAGCTTTCTTT. Protein product: CASSLTRVATEAFF.

The chain carries TRBV5-4 and TRBJ2-7; 7 bases fit TRBD1. The CDR3 runs 13 residues. The V and J ends lost 3 bases and 4 bases, in that order; junction bases with no gene match: 4. Germline V gene sequence: CDR1 SGHNT, CDR2 YYREEE (reference sequence). Written as DNA, the CDR3 is TGTGCCAGCAGCTGGACAGGCCGTTACGAGCAGTACTTC. Protein sequence: CASSWTGRYEQYF. The variable domain in full, completed from reference TRBV5-4 and TRBJ2-7, reads ETGVTQSPTHLIKTRGQQVTLRCSSQSGHNTVSWYQQALGQGPQFIFQYYREEENGRGNFPPRFSGLQFPNYSSELNVNALELDDSALYLCASSWTGRYEQYFGPGTRLTVT.

V is TRBV6-5 and J is TRBJ2-7; D gene unclear. The germline V gene encodes CDR1 MNHEY and CDR2 SVGAGI. Trimming stripped 6 bases from V and 4 bases from J, with 10 bases between. The CDR3 runs 12 residues. The CDR3 here is CASSSENYEQYF. The CDR3 nucleotides read TGTGCCAGCAGCTCAGAAAATTACGAGCAGTACTTC.

The chain links TRBV28 to TRBJ1-2; D is ambiguous. CDR3 size: 14 residues. The germline V gene encodes CDR1 MDHEN and CDR2 SYDVKM. Trimming shortened V by 6 bases and J by 8 bases, and 19 bases separated the two germline ends. CDR3: CASRPPRGMEGYTF. The CDR3 DNA follows: TGTGCCAGCAGACCTCCGCGAGGGATGGAGGGCTACACCTTC.

The CDR3 bases are TGTGCCAGCAGCGACCGGGACTATAATTCACCCCTCCACTTT. It translates to CASSDRDYNSPLHF. V gene TRBV2 combines with J gene TRBJ1-6; no firm D call. Looked up from germline, CDR1 is SNHLY and CDR2 is FYNNEI. The CDR3 is 14 amino acids. V was cut by 6 bases and J by 3 bases, with 9 bases left in between. Supplemented by reference TRBV2 and TRBJ1-6, the full variable domain reads EPEVTQTPSHQVTQMGQEVILRCVPISNHLYFYWYRQILGQKVEFLVSFYNNEISEKSEIFDDQFSVERPDGSNFTLKIRSTKLEDSAMYFCASSDRDYNSPLHFGNGTRLTVT.

V is TRBV2 and J is TRBJ1-1; D is undetermined. There are 12 residues in the CDR3. In germline, CDR1 is SNHLY, CDR2 FYNNEI. V was pared by 4 bases and J by 1 base, with 4 bases between. Written as DNA, the CDR3 is TGTGCCAGCAGTGTGGCGAACACTGAAGCTTTCTTT. Its translation is CASSVANTEAFF. Full variable domain (remainder filled in from reference TRBV2 and TRBJ1-1): EPEVTQTPSHQVTQMGQEVILRCVPISNHLYFYWYRQILGQKVEFLVSFYNNEISEKSEIFDDQFSVERPDGSNFTLKIRSTKLEDSAMYFCASSVANTEAFFGQGTRLTVV.

The chain combines TRBV5-1 with TRBJ1-1; D not certain. CDR1 is SGHRS, CDR2 YFSETQ, per germline. The CDR3 is 13 residues long. V lost 6 bases and J lost 4, with 13 bases in between. The CDR3 here is CASKVSGGTEAFF. The CDR3 nucleotides read TGCGCCAGCAAAGTCAGCGGAGGCACTGAAGCTTTCTTT.

The gene calls are TRBV6-6 and TRBJ2-7, with D perhaps matching TRBD2 (5 bases). This CDR3 has 13 amino acids. Germline V lookup: CDR1 MNHNY, CDR2 SVGAGI (reference sequence). V lost 2 bases to trimming and J lost 3 bases, with 8 bases between them. CDR3 region: CASSYREGYEQYF. CDR3 in DNA: TGTGCCAGCAGTTACCGAGAGGGCTACGAGCAGTACTTC.

The chain combines TRBV13 with TRBJ1-2, with D perhaps matching TRBD1 (6 bases). The CDR3 sequence is 14 residues long. The germline gives CDR1 PRHDT, CDR2 FYEKMQ (reference sequence). With 5 bases removed from V and 4 bases from J, the gap between germline ends came to 14 bases. The CDR3 region has the DNA TGTGCCAGCAGCCCGAGGGGGAACCCCTATGGCTACACCTTC. Translation: CASSPRGNPYGYTF.

The rearrangement uses TRBV28 and TRBJ1-6; 7 nucleotides line up with TRBD1. The germline gives CDR1 MDHEN, CDR2 SYDVKM. V shed 1 base and J 8 bases; nucleotides not matched to a gene: 5. This CDR3 is built from 15 residues. Here the CDR3 DNA reads TGTGCCAGCAGTTTATCTGGCAGGGGGGATTCACCCCTCCACTTT. It codes for CASSLSGRGDSPLHF.

The V call is TRBV27, the J call TRBJ1-1; D is unclear. This CDR3 has 12 residues. Trimming removed 3 bases from V and 7 bases from J, with 9 bases in between. The germline V gene encodes CDR1 MNHEY and CDR2 SMNVEV (reference sequence). In DNA, the CDR3 is TGTGCCAGCAGTTTTCCAGGAGGTGAAGCTTTCTTT. It specifies CASSFPGGEAFF.

CDR3 coding DNA: TGTGCCAGCAGTTTGGCAGGTCCCTATAATTCACCCCTCCACTTT. As protein: CASSLAGPYNSPLHF. The chain links TRBV6-5 to TRBJ1-6; no reliable D call. Trimming took off 4 bases at V and 2 bases at J, with 9 bases between the two ends. Looked up from germline, CDR1 is MNHEY and CDR2 is SVGAGI. The CDR3 runs 15 residues.

In nucleotides, the CDR3 is TGTGCCAGCAGCTCGGACAGGGGCCCTGAAGCTTTCTTT. It is translated as CASSSDRGPEAFF. The chain combines TRBV7-8 with TRBJ1-1; 9 bases fit TRBD1. V shed 4 bases and J 6 bases; nucleotides not matched to a gene: 3. The length of the CDR3 is 13 residues. CDR1 SGHVS and CDR2 FQNEAQ come from the germline V gene.

This clone was detected a few times. The chain uses TRBV7-9 and TRBJ2-7, with 8 bases that match TRBD2. Per germline, CDR1 SEHNR and CDR2 FQNEAQ (reference sequence). The J segment lost 5 bases and the V segment lost 5 bases, leaving 8 bases of the junction unmatched. The CDR3 spans 14 residues. Written as DNA, the CDR3 is TGTGCCAGCAGCCGGGGGGGCGTAGGAAACGAGCAGTACTTC. Residues: CASSRGGVGNEQYF. The full variable domain, rest sourced from reference TRBV7-9 and TRBJ2-7, is DTGVSQNPRHKITKRGQNVTFRCDPISEHNRLYWYRQTLGQGPEFLTYFQNEAQLEKSRLLSDRFSAERPKGSFSTLEIQRTEQGDSAMYLCASSRGGVGNEQYFGPGTRLTVT.

The gene calls are TRBV10-1 and TRBJ2-7; 10 bases fit TRBD1. The CDR3 is 15 amino acids. Germline V gives CDR1 WNHNN, CDR2 SYGVQD (reference sequence). V dropped 10 bases and J dropped 0; count of bases not matched to a gene: 9. CDR3 nucleotides: TGCGCCATCTCCGGGACAGGGGTACACTCCTACGAGCAGTACTTC. This gives the protein CAISGTGVHSYEQYF.

This chain uses TRBV27 with TRBJ2-7, with D possibly matching TRBD2 (6 bases). The length of the CDR3 is 15 residues. Looked up from germline, CDR1 is MNHEY and CDR2 is SMNVEV (reference sequence). V dropped 3 bases and J dropped 5 bases, with 17 bases sitting between them. CDR3 sequence reads: CASSLTPPGRHEQYF. The CDR3, as DNA: TGTGCCAGCAGTTTGACCCCCCCAGGGAGGCACGAGCAGTACTTC.

The chain combines TRBV11-3 with TRBJ1-6, with D possibly TRBD1 on 6 matching bases. This CDR3 comprises 19 residues. Germline V gene sequence: CDR1 SGHNT, CDR2 YENEEA. Trimming shortened V by 2 bases and J by 8 bases, and 25 bases separated the two germline ends. CDR3 sequence reads: CASSLPRGGLYTEDSPLHF. The CDR3, as DNA: TGTGCCAGCAGCTTACCGAGGGGGGGATTGTATACGGAGGATTCACCCCTCCACTTT.

The rearrangement joins TRBV15 to TRBJ2-7; possible D gene TRBD2, 5 bases. V lost 0 bases and J lost 0, with 12 bases in between. This CDR3 is 16 amino acids long. The germline CDR1 and CDR2 sequences are LNHNV and YYDKDF (reference sequence). CDR3 coding DNA: TGTGCCACCAGCAGAGATCGGGGTACCTCCTCCTACGAGCAGTACTTC. Translating it yields CATSRDRGTSSYEQYF.